Given below is one T cell receptor beta chain in context. These data belong to a study of cytomegalovirus exposure and HLA in healthy donors. PCR was performed using 60 Vbeta and 13 Jbeta primers. Method: immunoSEQ multiplex PCR; TCRdb's copy keeps in-frame clones and lacks some. The profile shows about 97,000 clones, less than 10% of them singletons. The sample comprised PBMCs. The receptor's source is a man in his forties or fifties in good health and CMV-seropositive.

The CDR3 bases are TGTGCCAGCAGCTTAGTCTCAGCAGCGGGAGGGCTCGAGCAGTACTTC. Its protein is CASSLVSAAGGLEQYF. The chain employs TRBV7-9 and TRBJ2-7; 10 nucleotides match TRBD2. The CDR3 loop spans 16 amino acids. Trimming removed 1 base from V and 6 bases from J; junction bases left unmatched: 9. Per germline, CDR1 SEHNR and CDR2 FQNEAQ (reference sequence).